The 17 T cell receptor beta chains presented below share a single source sample, sequenced in a study of blood T cells in healthy people across ages. Combining a sample-barcoded 5' primer with a J-beta primer mix, a second PCR ran for 7 to 11 cycles. Each CDR3 protein is one row after TCRdb ran MiXCR on the 5' RACE reads. The table shows approximately 900,000 distinct CDR3 sequences, with 25% to 35% occurring only once. This sample also belongs to another study, concerning T cells of mothers and their children.

Sequences were obtained from blood. These receptors all stem from a woman aged 40 to 50 in good health.

At least ten counts were recorded for this clonotype. The CDR3 is CATSAGDSYNEQFF. CDR3 in DNA: TGTGCCACCAGTGCCGGGGACTCCTACAATGAGCAGTTCTTC. J is TRBJ2-1 and V is TRBV24-1; possibly TRBD2 for D (5 bases). This CDR3 is built from 14 residues. Germline V lookup: CDR1 KGHDR, CDR2 SFDVKD. The V gene lost 5 bases and the J gene lost 0 bases, with 7 bases spanning the gap.

This clonotype has only a few counts. The junction does not match germline at one end; this may be a read error. The rearrangement links TRBV19 to TRBJ2-1, with D perhaps TRBD1 or TRBD2 (5 bases each). Germline CDR1 reads LNHDA; CDR2 reads SQIVND (reference sequence). The CDR3 totals 16 residues. The CDR3 DNA follows: TGTGTCAGTAGTATGAGAGGGGCAAGCTCCTACAATGAGCAGTTCTTC. Residues: CVSSMRGASSYNEQFF.

The V call is TRBV27, the J call TRBJ1-2, with D maybe TRBD1 (5 bases). The ends were cut back, 5 bases at V and 1 base at J, with 17 bases in the middle. CDR1 and CDR2 from the germline V gene are MNHEY and SMNVEV (reference sequence). The CDR3 spans 16 residues. The CDR3 sequence is CASSPVRSGINYGYTF. As DNA, the CDR3 is TGTGCCAGCAGTCCAGTTCGTTCAGGGATTAACTATGGCTACACCTTC.

This chain connects TRBV5-5 to TRBJ2-3; D assignment may be TRBD1 or TRBD2 (5 bases each). Trimming left V 4 bases short and J 5 bases short, with 14 bases between. The CDR3 is 14 residues long. Per the germline V gene, CDR1 is SGHKS and CDR2 is YYEKEE (reference sequence). The CDR3 DNA reads as TGTGCCAGCAGCCCGGGGACCCGAGGAGATACGCAGTATTTT. Translated, it gives CASSPGTRGDTQYF.

This chain connects TRBV7-6 to TRBJ1-2, with D unresolved. V was pared by 1 base and J by 7 bases, with 13 bases between. Looked up from germline, CDR1 is SGHVS and CDR2 is FNYEAQ. CDR3 length equals 14 residues. The CDR3 DNA reads as TGTGCCAGCAGCTTAGAGGTGGGGTCGGGTGGCTACACCTTC. Protein product: CASSLEVGSGGYTF. Full variable domain (remainder filled in from reference TRBV7-6 and TRBJ1-2): GAGVSQSPRYKVTKRGQDVALRCDPISGHVSLYWYRQALGQGPEFLTYFNYEAQQDKSGLPNDRFSAERPEGSISTLTIQRTEQRDSAMYRCASSLEVGSGGYTFGSGTRLTVV.

The chain joins TRBV12-3 or TRBV12-4 to TRBJ1-1; a weak D match, TRBD1 (6 bases). CDR3 length: 15 residues. V lost 7 bases to trimming and J lost 0 bases, with 15 bases between them. The CDR3 spells CASTGQNHMNTEAFF. CDR3 bases: TGTGCCAGCACCGGACAGAACCACATGAACACTGAAGCTTTCTTT.

This clonotype was seen a handful of times. The chain is built from TRBV12-3 or TRBV12-4 and TRBJ1-1; D is unresolved. V lost 3 bases to trimming and J lost 2 bases, with 7 bases between them. CDR3 length: 13 amino acids. CDR3 in amino acids: CASSFTENTEAFF. As DNA, the CDR3 is TGTGCCAGCAGTTTCACGGAAAACACTGAAGCTTTCTTT.

The sample holds many counts of this clonotype. This rearrangement joins TRBV9 to TRBJ2-7; 8 nucleotides line up with TRBD1. The CDR3 runs 16 residues. CDR1 is SGDLS and CDR2 is YYNGEE in the germline V gene. Losses at the gene ends were 3 bases for V and 8 bases for J; bases not matched to a gene: 16. CDR3 sequence (DNA): TGTGCCAGCAGCGCCTCATCTGGGACAGGCCCTACGAAGCAGTACTTC. It specifies CASSASSGTGPTKQYF. The whole variable domain, remainder taken from reference TRBV9 and TRBJ2-7, is DSGVTQTPKHLITATGQRVTLRCSPRSGDLSVYWYQQSLDQGLQFLIQYYNGEERAKGNILERFSAQQFPDLHSELNLSSLELGDSALYFCASSASSGTGPTKQYFGPGTRLTVT.

The V gene is TRBV27, the J gene TRBJ2-3, with D possibly being TRBD1 or TRBD2 (5 bases each). The CDR3 sequence is 15 residues long. The germline gives CDR1 MNHEY, CDR2 SMNVEV (reference sequence). V was shortened by 6 bases and J by 4 bases, with 17 bases between the two germline ends. The chain's CDR3 is CASRPRDRHADTQYF. The CDR3 nucleotides are TGTGCCAGCAGACCCCGGGACCGCCACGCAGATACGCAGTATTTT.

With regard to this clonotype: An end of the junction does not agree with germline; a read error may underlie this. The V call is TRBV20-1, the J call TRBJ1-1; D might be TRBD1 (5 bases). The length of the CDR3 is 13 residues. From germline, CDR1 is DFQATT and CDR2 SNEGSKA (reference sequence). In DNA, the CDR3 is TGCAGTGCGCCGACAGCTAAGAACACTGGAGCTTTCTTT. Encoded protein: CSAPTAKNTGAFF.

This clonotype showed up many times. The chain uses TRBV20-1 and TRBJ2-7; TRBD2 aligns across 9 bases. V gave up 6 bases and J gave up 0 bases; unmatched junction bases: 6. The CDR3 is 14 amino acids. Germline CDR1 and CDR2: DFQATT and SNEGSKA (reference sequence). In DNA, the CDR3 is TGCAGTGCCCGACTAGCGGTAAGCTCCTACGAGCAGTACTTC. Protein: CSARLAVSSYEQYF.

Remarks on this clonotype: A read error may explain this, as a much larger clone is one base away. The chain recombines TRBV20-1 with TRBJ2-4; D possibly corresponds to TRBD2 (6 bases). V was trimmed by 5 bases and J by 13 bases, leaving 24 bases between them. The CDR3 runs to 14 residues. CDR1 is DFQATT, CDR2 SNEGSKA, per germline (reference sequence). The CDR3 sequence: CSAQTRGPFNEQYF. DNA for the CDR3: TGCAGTGCTCAAACGCGGGGACCCTTCAATGAGCAGTACTTC.

In this sample, this clonotype turned up a few times. V usage is TRBV6-5 and J usage is TRBJ1-1; D gene ambiguous. The ends were cut back, 8 bases at V and 0 bases at J, with 7 bases in the middle. CDR1 is MNHEY and CDR2 is SVGAGI in the germline V gene. The CDR3 runs 12 residues. The CDR3 nucleotides are TGTGCCAGCGGATCGATGAACACTGAAGCTTTCTTT. Protein product: CASGSMNTEAFF.

This clonotype was observed a handful of times. The V and J genes are TRBV4-3 and TRBJ2-1; 11 positions agree with TRBD2. Trimming removed 8 bases from V and 7 bases from J; junction bases left unmatched: 13. CDR3 length: 16 residues. The germline V gene has CDR1 LGHNA and CDR2 YSLEER. The CDR3 DNA follows: TGCGCCAGCTCTACTCGACTAGCGGGGACTAAGAATGAGCAGTTCTTC. This codes for CASSTRLAGTKNEQFF.

The V and J genes are TRBV30 and TRBJ2-7; the D gene is possibly TRBD2 (6 bases). This CDR3 is 11 amino acids long. Trimming left V 5 bases short and J 2 bases short, with 7 bases between. Germline lookup yields CDR1 GTSNPN and CDR2 SVGIG (reference sequence). The CDR3 spells CAWGGTYEQYF. The CDR3 DNA reads TGTGCCTGGGGAGGGACCTACGAGCAGTACTTC. The full variable domain, with the rest looked up from reference TRBV30 and TRBJ2-7, is SQTIHQWPATLVQPVGSPLSLECTVEGTSNPNLYWYRQAAGRGLQLLFYSVGIGQISSEVPQNLSASRPQDRQFILSSKKLLLSDSGFYLCAWGGTYEQYFGPGTRLTVT.

This clonotype was seen repeatedly, ten times or more. The gene calls are TRBV12-3 or TRBV12-4 and TRBJ2-7; 7 bases map to TRBD1. There are 16 residues in the CDR3. The trim removed 3 bases at V and 1 base at J, leaving 9 bases unmatched. In nucleotides, the CDR3 is TGTGCCAGCAGTTTCTATGGGTCAGGGGGTTCCTACGAGCAGTACTTC. Protein product: CASSFYGSGGSYEQYF.

This clonotype was observed a single time. The rearrangement joins TRBV2 to TRBJ2-2; the match to TRBD2 covers 11 bases. Germline V lookup: CDR1 SNHLY, CDR2 FYNNEI. With V trimmed by 6 bases and J by 1 base, 1 base remained unmatched. CDR3 length equals 15 residues. The CDR3: CASRTSGGNTGELFF. In DNA form, the CDR3 reads TGTGCCAGCAGAACTAGCGGGGGGAACACCGGGGAGCTGTTTTTT.